The 14 T cell receptor beta chains presented below share a single source sample, sequenced in a study of OX40 agonist ivuxolimab in advanced cancers. Preparation of the library involved the immunoSEQ multiplex PCR assay. TCRdb mirrors the immuneACCESS table, restricted to in-frame sequences. Some clones are absent from its copies; in checked studies, under half trace to an unresolved V gene, and the reason for the others is unknown. The sample records about 20,000 clones, 60% to 80% of which are singletons. The biggest ten clones account for 33% of the sample. The sequencing here drew on CD4+ or CD8+ T cells sorted from blood, taken in a trial of the OX40 agonist ivuxolimab. These receptors were collected from an adult with an advanced solid tumor such as melanoma, head and neck, liver or kidney cancer.

The chain employs TRBV6-4 and TRBJ2-3, with 9 bases fitting TRBD1. Germline V gene sequence: CDR1 MRHNA, CDR2 SNTAGT. The CDR3 loop spans 19 amino acids. V gave up 0 bases and J gave up 1 base; unmatched junction bases: 11. DNA of the CDR3: TGTGCCAGCAGTGACTCGTTTCAACAGGGGGCTGTGGGCACAGATACGCAGTATTTT. Translation gives CASSDSFQQGAVGTDTQYF.

This chain connects TRBV7-6 to TRBJ1-2, with a weak D call TRBD1 (5 bases). The CDR3 extends over 15 amino acids. Germline lookup yields CDR1 SGHVS and CDR2 FNYEAQ. Trimming took off 2 bases at V and 3 bases at J, with 13 bases between the two ends. DNA for the CDR3: TGTGCCAGCAGCTTAAATCCTGACAGAGACTATGGCTACACCTTC. It is translated as CASSLNPDRDYGYTF. The full variable domain, rest sourced from reference TRBV7-6 and TRBJ1-2, is GAGVSQSPRYKVTKRGQDVALRCDPISGHVSLYWYRQALGQGPEFLTYFNYEAQQDKSGLPNDRFSAERPEGSISTLTIQRTEQRDSAMYRCASSLNPDRDYGYTFGSGTRLTVV.

This chain connects TRBV19 to TRBJ1-1; D remains ambiguous. This CDR3 has 11 amino acids. Germline V gene sequence: CDR1 LNHDA, CDR2 SQIVND (reference sequence). The V and J ends lost 6 bases and 6 bases respectively, with 8 bases between them. Written as DNA, the CDR3 is TGTGCCAGTAGCCCCGGCGCTGAAGCTTTCTTT. Residues: CASSPGAEAFF.

This rearrangement joins TRBV29-1 to TRBJ2-5; the D gene is possibly TRBD2 (5 bases). The germline CDR1 and CDR2 sequences are SQVTM and ANQGSEA. V shed 7 bases and J shed 7 bases, with 10 bases lying between them. The CDR3 consists of 10 residues. The CDR3 here is CSALEGTQYF. In nucleotides, the CDR3 is TGCAGCGCCCTCGAGGGGACCCAGTACTTC.

J is TRBJ2-7 and V is TRBV28; the D call may be TRBD1 or TRBD2 (5 bases each). Deletions cut 6 bases from V and 4 bases from J, with 13 bases between. CDR1 is MDHEN, CDR2 SYDVKM, per germline. This CDR3 region has 13 residues. CDR3: CASSLGPRYEQYF. The DNA of the CDR3 is TGTGCCAGCAGCCTGGGACCTCGATACGAGCAGTACTTC.

This clone is deemed medium-sized. This sequence joins TRBV27 and TRBJ1-2, with 7 bases identical to TRBD1. The J segment lost 7 bases and the V segment lost 7 bases, leaving 9 bases of the junction unmatched. This CDR3 has 13 residues. The germline V gene has CDR1 MNHEY and CDR2 SMNVEV (reference sequence). CDR3 sequence: CASKEGGVSGYTF. CDR3 sequence (DNA): TGTGCCAGCAAAGAAGGGGGCGTGAGTGGCTACACCTTC.

The rearrangement joins TRBV5-1 to TRBJ2-7; a possible D gene is TRBD2 (6 bases). Germline CDR1 is SGHRS and CDR2 is YFSETQ. This CDR3 is built from 14 residues. Trimming left V 1 base short and J 7 bases short, with 15 bases between. As DNA, the CDR3 is TGCGCCAGCAGCTTGAGGTCTTCGGAGGGGGAGCAGTACTTC. This sequence encodes CASSLRSSEGEQYF.

This rearrangement joins TRBV7-6 to TRBJ2-7, with 10 bases matching TRBD1. The junction had 5 bases not matched to a gene; V was cut back by 4 bases and J by 5 bases. The CDR3 sequence is 14 residues long. Germline V gene data show CDR1 as SGHVS and CDR2 as FNYEAQ. The CDR3 sequence is CASSSGQGSHEQYF. CDR3 nucleotide sequence: TGTGCCAGCAGCTCGGGACAGGGGTCCCACGAGCAGTACTTC.

The chain recombines TRBV7-6 with TRBJ1-2, with D unclear. The germline gives CDR1 SGHVS, CDR2 FNYEAQ. CDR3 length: 12 amino acids. Written as DNA, the CDR3 is TGTGCGACGGAGGGCCGGGCATATGGCTACACCTTC. It codes for CATEGRAYGYTF.

V and J are TRBV7-9 and TRBJ2-7, with TRBD1 matching 8 bases. Germline CDR1 SEHNR, CDR2 FQNEAQ (reference sequence). This CDR3 spans 12 amino acids. The V segment lost 10 bases and the J segment 2 bases; nucleotides outside the gene matches: 4. CDR3 in DNA: TGTGCCACCCTACAGGGGGCCTACGAGCAGTACTTC. It encodes CATLQGAYEQYF. Together with reference TRBV7-9 and TRBJ2-7, the CDR3 gives the full variable domain: DTGVSQNPRHKITKRGQNVTFRCDPISEHNRLYWYRQTLGQGPEFLTYFQNEAQLEKSRLLSDRFSAERPKGSFSTLEIQRTEQGDSAMYLCATLQGAYEQYFGPGTRLTVT.

The rearrangement joins TRBV27 to TRBJ1-5; tentatively, D is TRBD1 (5 bases). The CDR3 extends over 13 amino acids. The V end was cut by 5 bases, the J end by 7 bases, with 12 bases between. Germline loops: CDR1 MNHEY, CDR2 SMNVEV (reference sequence). The CDR3 region is CASSPLAGQPQHF. The CDR3 nucleotides read TGTGCCAGCAGTCCCTTGGCAGGGCAGCCCCAGCATTTT.

The chain has TRBV27 and TRBJ1-1; D uncertain. The germline V and J ends were trimmed by 5 bases and 6 bases, with 10 bases remaining between them. Germline CDR1 reads MNHEY; CDR2 reads SMNVEV (reference sequence). This CDR3 spans 12 amino acids. The CDR3 sequence is CASSGASPEAFF. The CDR3 region has the DNA TGTGCCAGCAGTGGAGCCAGCCCTGAAGCTTTCTTT.

The chain combines TRBV29-1 with TRBJ2-7; 11 bases fit TRBD2. Germline CDR1 SQVTM, CDR2 ANQGSEA. Trimming took 3 bases from V and 6 from J; bases not matched to a gene: 13. This CDR3 has 16 amino acids. In nucleotides, the CDR3 is TGCAGCGTTGACGGGACTAGCGGTATTTTTCTGTGCGAGCAGTACTTC. Protein product: CSVDGTSGIFLCEQYF.

In this sample, this clone turned up a few times. This chain links TRBV13 with TRBJ1-4; TRBD1 might be the D (6 bases). CDR1 PRHDT and CDR2 FYEKMQ come from the germline V gene (reference sequence). Trimming took off 4 bases at V and 2 bases at J, with 17 bases between the two ends. CDR3 length: 17 amino acids. The CDR3 bases are TGTGCCAGCAGCTACGACGTACAAGGACAGACTAATGAAAAACTGTTTTTT. This gives the protein CASSYDVQGQTNEKLFF.